The 6 T cell receptor beta chains given below trace back to one sample, sequenced in a study of shared clonotypes between healthy human individuals. Assay used: immunoSEQ multiplex PCR; TCRdb lists only in-frame clones, some missing. The sample lists 400,000 to 500,000 clones, 76% occurring once. Sequencing was done on a sample of PBMCs. The receptors stem from a woman aged 40 to 50 in good health. Some clones in this sample may be carry-over from other donors' samples.

This clone occurred many times. Other DNA variants within this sample encode the same CDR3. The chain couples TRBV6-6 to TRBJ1-5; 8 nucleotides agree with TRBD1. J lost 7 bases, V lost 2 bases, and 4 bases had no gene match. This CDR3 is built from 14 residues. Looked up from germline, CDR1 is MNHNY and CDR2 is SVGAGI (reference sequence). CDR3 residues: CASSYGQGSQPQHF. In DNA form, the CDR3 reads TGTGCCAGCAGTTACGGACAGGGAAGCCAGCCCCAGCATTTT.

The table lists this clone with many counts. Its ends do not fully match the called genes, so a read error is possible. Other DNA sequences within the sample encode an identical CDR3. The chain joins TRBV6-1 to TRBJ2-7; D is perhaps TRBD2 (6 bases). The CDR3 is made up of 13 amino acids. The V gene's germline CDR1 is MNHNS and CDR2 SASEGT. The CDR3 protein is CASSDAGLDGGSF. CDR3 nucleotides: TGTGCCAGCAGTGATGCCGGGCTGGATGGGGGGTCATTC.

This sequence joins TRBV19 and TRBJ1-1, with a possible D match to TRBD1 (5 bases). CDR3 length equals 14 residues. Germline V lookup: CDR1 LNHDA, CDR2 SQIVND (reference sequence). Trimming cost V 4 bases and J 4 bases, with 13 bases left between them. CDR3 DNA sequence: TGTGCCAGTAGTAAGAGATTTGGGGGCACTGAAGCTTTCTTT. Residues: CASSKRFGGTEAFF. The whole variable domain, remainder taken from reference TRBV19 and TRBJ1-1, is DGGITQSPKYLFRKEGQNVTLSCEQNLNHDAMYWYRQDPGQGLRLIYYSQIVNDFQKGDIAEGYSVSREKKESFPLTVTSAQKNPTAFYLCASSKRFGGTEAFFGQGTRLTVV.

The V gene is TRBV9, the J gene TRBJ2-3; 9 bases agree with TRBD1. Germline lookup yields CDR1 SGDLS and CDR2 YYNGEE. V shed 4 bases, J shed 3 bases, and the junction held 9 bases outside the gene matches. The CDR3 contains 16 residues. The CDR3 protein is CASSPTGTGFTDTQYF. Written as DNA, the CDR3 is TGTGCCAGCAGCCCAACCGGGACAGGGTTTACAGATACGCAGTATTTT.

For this clone: Additional DNA sequences in this sample encode the identical CDR3. V gene TRBV27 combines with J gene TRBJ2-7; 10 bases match TRBD1. Germline V lookup: CDR1 MNHEY, CDR2 SMNVEV (reference sequence). V shed 2 bases and J 6 bases; nucleotides not matched to a gene: 7. The CDR3 is 15 residues long. The CDR3 sequence: CASSLGGGQGFEQYF. The DNA for the CDR3 is TGTGCCAGCAGTTTAGGGGGGGGACAGGGGTTCGAGCAGTACTTC.

There are a few counts of this clone. The chain recombines TRBV6-6 with TRBJ2-2, with no clear D. Between the trimmed V and J ends, which lost 0 bases and 7 bases, there was a span of 6 bases. Germline V gene sequence: CDR1 MNHNY, CDR2 SVGAGI (reference sequence). The CDR3 has 13 amino acids. CDR3 coding DNA: TGTGCCAGCAGTTACTCGATTAGCGGGGAGCTGTTTTTT. Translated, it gives CASSYSISGELFF.